A single sample gave rise to the 9 T cell receptor beta chains below, sequenced in a study of T cell changes during pregnancy in multiple sclerosis. Some clones are missing from TCRdb's copy, which holds only in-frame ones; the method was immunoSEQ multiplex PCR. The data show tens of thousands of clones, around nine tenths seen once. The sequenced sample was CD4+ T cells from peripheral blood mononuclear cells, obtained in the third trimester of pregnancy. All receptors derive from a female donor with multiple sclerosis, enrolled in a pregnancy study.

V is TRBV5-1 and J is TRBJ2-2, with D perhaps matching TRBD1 (5 bases). The germline gives CDR1 SGHRS, CDR2 YFSETQ. The CDR3 has 13 residues. The V end was cut by 2 bases, the J end by 8 bases, with 10 bases between. The CDR3 loop is CASSFMTVGELFF. In DNA form, the CDR3 reads TGCGCCAGCAGCTTTATGACAGTTGGGGAGCTGTTTTTT.

The V gene is TRBV11-2, the J gene TRBJ1-2, with 9 bases aligning to TRBD1. With 5 bases clipped from V and 8 bases from J, the junction kept 9 bases outside the gene matches. The germline V gene encodes CDR1 SGHAT and CDR2 FQNNGV. The CDR3 runs 14 residues. The CDR3 DNA sequence: TGTGCCAGCAGCATAGGACAGGGGAGAGGCGGCTACACCTTC. Protein product: CASSIGQGRGGYTF.

The V call is TRBV18, the J call TRBJ2-7; D may be TRBD2 (7 bases). This CDR3 has 16 residues. The V end lost 3 bases, the J end lost 5 bases, and 20 bases lay between the germline ends. In germline, CDR1 is KGHSH, CDR2 LQKENI. CDR3 DNA: TGTGCCAGCTCACCTCCGGGGGCGGGGGCGGTCCACGAGCAGTACTTC. This translates into CASSPPGAGAVHEQYF.

The genes are TRBV15 and TRBJ2-6; maybe TRBD1 (6 bases). The V and J ends lost 4 bases and 0 bases respectively, with 16 bases between them. The CDR3 runs to 18 residues. The germline CDR1 and CDR2 sequences are LNHNV and YYDKDF (reference sequence). The CDR3 region has the DNA TGTGCCACCAGCAACTCCGGGACACCGCTCTCTGGGGCCAACGTCCTGACTTTC. Translated: CATSNSGTPLSGANVLTF.

The chain is built from TRBV5-4 and TRBJ1-4; 7 positions match TRBD1. V gave up 1 base and J gave up 12 bases; unmatched junction bases: 21. CDR1 and CDR2 from the germline V gene are SGHNT and YYREEE (reference sequence). This CDR3 contains 18 residues. CDR3 bases: TGTGCCAGCAGCTTGCTGTCAGGGGGTGTGGGGCCGGAGGGGCAACTGTTTTTT. Protein: CASSLLSGGVGPEGQLFF.

The chain links TRBV5-1 to TRBJ1-1, with D uncertain. Germline CDR1 is SGHRS and CDR2 is YFSETQ. CDR3 length: 14 residues. V lost 4 bases to trimming and J lost 3 bases, with 13 bases between them. CDR3 nucleotides: TGCGCCAGCAGCAAAGACACCTCGGACACTGAAGCTTTCTTT. This gives the protein CASSKDTSDTEAFF.

The chain employs TRBV9 and TRBJ1-1, with 7 bases lining up with TRBD1. Germline CDR1 is SGDLS and CDR2 is YYNGEE. The ends lost 6 bases at V and 5 bases at J; junction bases unmatched: 19. This CDR3 contains 17 residues. The CDR3 protein is CASTPLGRRGRGTEAFF. The CDR3 DNA is TGTGCCAGCACCCCACTGGGGAGAAGGGGGCGAGGAACTGAAGCTTTCTTT.

The chain employs TRBV19 and TRBJ2-5; 10 bases fit TRBD1. The CDR3 consists of 17 residues. Germline V gives CDR1 LNHDA, CDR2 SQIVND (reference sequence). Losses at the gene ends were 3 bases for V and 4 bases for J; bases not matched to a gene: 11. The CDR3 nucleotides are TGTGCCAGTAGTATCGCTCCCGGGACAGGGGTAGGAGAGACCCAGTACTTC. It yields the protein CASSIAPGTGVGETQYF.

This clone was counted once. The chain is built from TRBV11-2 and TRBJ2-1; 8 positions agree with TRBD2. The CDR3 length is 15 residues. Germline CDR1 and CDR2: SGHAT and FQNNGV. J was trimmed by 9 bases and V by 2 bases; bases with no gene match: 9. CDR3 bases: TGTGCCAGCAGCTTAACCAGCGGGAGAGGTGGTGAGCAGTTCTTC. It codes for CASSLTSGRGGEQFF.